These 23 T cell receptor beta chains came from one sample sequenced in a study of cytomegalovirus exposure and HLA in healthy donors. Method: immunoSEQ multiplex PCR; TCRdb's copy keeps in-frame clones and lacks some. This table holds about 300,000 clones, over 75% found once. Source material: PBMCs. All receptors come from a young woman in good health and CMV-seronegative.

The gene calls are TRBV5-5 and TRBJ2-1, with a weak D call TRBD2 (5 bases). Germline V lookup: CDR1 SGHKS, CDR2 YYEKEE (reference sequence). This CDR3 comprises 15 residues. Trimming took 6 bases from V and 8 from J, leaving 21 bases between them. Here the CDR3 DNA reads TGTGCCAGCACCCTAAGAGGGTCGTCGGAGGATGAGCAGTTCTTC. This gives the protein CASTLRGSSEDEQFF.

The chain couples TRBV5-1 to TRBJ2-2, with 13 positions matching TRBD2. Germline CDR1 and CDR2: SGHRS and YFSETQ. The CDR3 is 19 residues long. The J segment lost 2 bases and the V segment lost 3 bases, leaving 10 bases of the junction unmatched. The CDR3 DNA reads TGCGCCAGCAGCTCCGTTTCACTAGCGGGAGGGCGAAACACCGGGGAGCTGTTTTTT. Amino acids: CASSSVSLAGGRNTGELFF.

A few counts support this clone. The V call is TRBV7-9, the J call TRBJ2-7, with TRBD1 identical over 8 bases. CDR3 length: 13 amino acids. V was clipped by 4 bases and J by 3 bases; unmatched bases: 2. Germline V CDR1 and CDR2: SEHNR, FQNEAQ (reference sequence). The CDR3 nucleotides are TGTGCCAGCAGCTATGGGACAGGCTACGAGCAGTACTTC. Amino acid sequence: CASSYGTGYEQYF. Filled out from reference TRBV7-9 and TRBJ2-7, the complete variable domain reads DTGVSQNPRHKITKRGQNVTFRCDPISEHNRLYWYRQTLGQGPEFLTYFQNEAQLEKSRLLSDRFSAERPKGSFSTLEIQRTEQGDSAMYLCASSYGTGYEQYFGPGTRLTVT.

This chain connects TRBV9 to TRBJ1-2; D possibly corresponds to TRBD1 (6 bases). This CDR3 spans 13 amino acids. V lost 2 bases and J lost 2, with 7 bases in between. CDR1 is SGDLS and CDR2 is YYNGEE in the germline V gene. CDR3 region: CASSVGANYGYTF. The DNA of the CDR3 is TGTGCCAGCAGCGTGGGGGCCAACTATGGCTACACCTTC.

About this clone itself: Additional DNA sequences in this sample encode the identical CDR3. The V gene is TRBV5-1, the J gene TRBJ2-1; the match to TRBD2 covers 8 bases. V shed 0 bases and J 7 bases; nucleotides not matched to a gene: 6. Germline V gene sequence: CDR1 SGHRS, CDR2 YFSETQ. The CDR3 consists of 15 residues. Written as DNA, the CDR3 is TGCGCCAGCAGCTTGGCGGTTAGCGGGACGAATGAGCAGTTCTTC. Protein product: CASSLAVSGTNEQFF.

This clone turned up a few times. The chain has TRBV30 and TRBJ1-1, with D uncertain. Germline CDR1 GTSNPN, CDR2 SVGIG (reference sequence). The length of the CDR3 is 13 residues. V was cut by 4 bases and J by 1 base, with 10 bases left in between. The DNA of the CDR3 is TGTGCCTGGACCCTAAGACAGAACACTGAAGCTTTCTTT. Protein sequence: CAWTLRQNTEAFF.

The rearrangement uses TRBV13 and TRBJ2-7; 9 bases line up with TRBD1. V was pared by 5 bases and J by 1 base, with 6 bases of the junction left unmatched. Germline loops: CDR1 PRHDT, CDR2 FYEKMQ (reference sequence). The length of the CDR3 is 15 residues. CDR3: CASSGTGIGSYEQYF. The CDR3 bases are TGTGCCAGCAGCGGGACAGGGATTGGGTCCTACGAGCAGTACTTC.

The J gene is TRBJ2-7, the V gene TRBV30; the match to TRBD2 covers 12 bases. Losses at the gene ends were 5 bases for V and 6 bases for J; bases not matched to a gene: 5. CDR1 GTSNPN and CDR2 SVGIG come from the germline V gene (reference sequence). The CDR3 extends over 13 amino acids. This CDR3 reads CAWPSGRASEQYF. The CDR3 DNA reads TGTGCCTGGCCTAGCGGGAGGGCATCCGAGCAGTACTTC.

V and J are TRBV15 and TRBJ1-5; no clear D gene. Germline V CDR1 and CDR2: LNHNV, YYDKDF (reference sequence). V lost 5 bases and J lost 5, with 10 bases in between. The length of the CDR3 is 13 residues. The CDR3: CATSYGEDQPQHF. CDR3 in DNA: TGTGCCACCAGCTATGGAGAGGATCAGCCCCAGCATTTT.

The CDR3 spells CASTARGLDGYTF. The CDR3 DNA follows: TGTGCCAGCACCGCCAGGGGTCTCGATGGCTACACCTTC. The genes are TRBV28 and TRBJ1-2; D possibly corresponds to TRBD1 (6 bases). The CDR3 runs 13 residues. V was cut by 7 bases and J by 6 bases, with 15 bases left in between. CDR1 MDHEN and CDR2 SYDVKM come from the germline V gene.

The chain joins TRBV11-2 to TRBJ2-7; 8 bases match TRBD2. Germline lookup yields CDR1 SGHAT and CDR2 FQNNGV. The CDR3 extends over 14 amino acids. V was clipped by 2 bases and J by 6 bases; unmatched bases: 6. This chain's CDR3 is CASSLSAGVREQYF. The CDR3 coding sequence is TGTGCCAGCAGCTTATCAGCGGGAGTACGCGAGCAGTACTTC.

The chain links TRBV7-3 to TRBJ2-1; a weak D match, TRBD2 (5 bases). Germline loops: CDR1 SGHTA, CDR2 FQGTGA. Trimming took off 2 bases at V and 7 bases at J, with 9 bases between the two ends. CDR3 length: 13 residues. The CDR3 here is CASSLGLANEQFF. DNA for the CDR3: TGTGCCAGCAGCTTAGGACTGGCAAATGAGCAGTTCTTC.

This clone has more than one count but fewer than ten. The chain combines TRBV5-5 with TRBJ2-7; 7 bases are a match to TRBD1. The V gene end was trimmed by 0 bases and the J gene end by 2 bases; junction bases not matched to a gene: 2. CDR3 length: 14 residues. CDR1 is SGHKS and CDR2 is YYEKEE in the germline V gene (reference sequence). CDR3 sequence: CASSLGTGAYEQYF. CDR3 sequence (DNA): TGTGCCAGCAGCTTGGGGACAGGAGCCTACGAGCAGTACTTC.

The V call is TRBV6-1, the J call TRBJ2-5; 9 nucleotides match TRBD2. CDR3 size: 13 residues. CDR1 MNHNS and CDR2 SASEGT come from the germline V gene. J was trimmed by 5 bases and V by 9 bases; bases with no gene match: 7. The CDR3 DNA sequence: TGTGCCAGGGCGGGGCTAGCGGGGGAGACCCAGTACTTC. Translated, it gives CARAGLAGETQYF.

This sequence joins TRBV5-1 and TRBJ2-1; D gene uncertain. The length of the CDR3 is 12 residues. V was shortened by 4 bases and J by 6 bases, with 8 bases between the two germline ends. Germline V gene sequence: CDR1 SGHRS, CDR2 YFSETQ. As DNA, the CDR3 is TGCGCCAGCAGCACTACTCTCAATGAGCAGTTCTTC. Translation: CASSTTLNEQFF.

This clone has a single count. The chain combines TRBV9 with TRBJ2-7; 9 bases fit TRBD2. V lost 0 bases and J lost 2; bases outside the gene matches: 3. The CDR3 is made up of 15 amino acids. Germline V gene data show CDR1 as SGDLS and CDR2 as YYNGEE. CDR3 region: CASSVASGTPYEQYF. CDR3 nucleotide sequence: TGTGCCAGCAGCGTAGCTAGCGGGACTCCCTACGAGCAGTACTTC. The whole variable domain, remainder taken from reference TRBV9 and TRBJ2-7, is DSGVTQTPKHLITATGQRVTLRCSPRSGDLSVYWYQQSLDQGLQFLIQYYNGEERAKGNILERFSAQQFPDLHSELNLSSLELGDSALYFCASSVASGTPYEQYFGPGTRLTVT.

The V gene is TRBV28, the J gene TRBJ1-2; D not resolved. The CDR3 loop spans 16 amino acids. Germline-derived CDR1 and CDR2 are MDHEN and SYDVKM. Trimming cost V 3 bases and J 0 bases, with 14 bases left between them. The CDR3 DNA is TGTGCCAGCAGTTTCCCCTCGAGGCAGACTAACTATGGCTACACCTTC. Translated, it gives CASSFPSRQTNYGYTF.

The V gene is TRBV12-5, the J gene TRBJ2-1; D unresolved. The V gene's germline CDR1 is LGHNT and CDR2 FRNRAP. V shed 5 bases and J shed 8 bases, with 7 bases lying between them. This CDR3 contains 11 residues. CDR3 residues: CASGPPYEQFF. Written as DNA, the CDR3 is TGTGCTAGTGGTCCCCCCTATGAGCAGTTCTTC.

The chain carries TRBV27 and TRBJ2-7; 10 nucleotides align to TRBD2. This CDR3 is 18 amino acids long. V lost 6 bases to trimming and J lost 3 bases; unmatched junction nucleotides: 17. Per the germline V gene, CDR1 is MNHEY and CDR2 is SMNVEV (reference sequence). CDR3 sequence reads: CASRGGSVSGRADYEQYF. In nucleotides, the CDR3 is TGTGCCAGCAGGGGGGGCTCAGTGAGCGGGAGGGCCGACTACGAGCAGTACTTC.

The chain couples TRBV6-5 to TRBJ2-1; TRBD2 matches at 9 bases. The CDR3 totals 16 residues. Germline CDR1 reads MNHEY; CDR2 reads SVGAGI. V lost 1 base and J lost 6; bases outside the gene matches: 7. CDR3 in amino acids: CASSYFRGSGGNEQFF. CDR3 sequence (DNA): TGTGCCAGCAGTTACTTCCGAGGTAGCGGGGGCAATGAGCAGTTCTTC.

The chain links TRBV7-2 to TRBJ1-2; D is ambiguous. CDR1 and CDR2 from the germline V gene are SGHTA and FQGNSA. CDR3 length: 15 amino acids. V was clipped by 6 bases and J by 0 bases, with 14 bases between them. CDR3: CASSRGNVANYGYTF. The CDR3 DNA reads as TGTGCCAGCAGTCGAGGGAACGTAGCTAACTATGGCTACACCTTC. The whole variable domain, filled in from reference TRBV7-2 and TRBJ1-2, reads GAGVSQSPSNKVTEKGKDVELRCDPISGHTALYWYRQSLGQGLEFLIYFQGNSAPDKSGLPSDRFSAERTGGSVSTLTIQRTQQEDSAVYLCASSRGNVANYGYTFGSGTRLTVV.

V is TRBV7-2 and J is TRBJ1-4; D ambiguous. V lost 1 base to trimming and J lost 3 bases, with 12 bases between them. The CDR3 sequence is 16 residues long. The germline V gene encodes CDR1 SGHTA and CDR2 FQGNSA. CDR3 region: CASSLGAIGPNEKLFF. DNA of the CDR3: TGTGCCAGCAGCTTAGGGGCCATCGGCCCTAATGAAAAACTGTTTTTT.

This chain uses TRBV11-2 with TRBJ2-7, with 9 bases lining up with TRBD1. The trim removed 2 bases at V and 3 bases at J, leaving 5 bases unmatched. Germline V lookup: CDR1 SGHAT, CDR2 FQNNGV. The CDR3 has 15 amino acids. CDR3 in DNA: TGTGCCAGCAGCTTATTCGGGGACAGGGTCTACGAGCAGTACTTC. Protein sequence: CASSLFGDRVYEQYF.